Detailed here is one TCR beta chain. This sample stems from a study of CD8+ T cells in alopecia areata. Study summary: Treated patients were dosed with oral tofacitinib, taking 5 to 10 mg twice daily.

As part of sample collection, lesional scalp punch biopsies and peripheral blood were taken from alopecia areata patients. cDNA serving as the sequencing template came from extracted, reverse transcribed RNA. Only in-frame clones appear in the TCRdb table, and some are missing; sequencing was by immunoSEQ multiplex PCR. The data hold about 150,000 clones, with approximately 50% observed a single time. This CDR3 has 14 amino acids. With 2 bases removed from V and 5 bases from J, the gap between germline ends came to 12 bases. The germline V gene encodes CDR1 MNHNY and CDR2 SVGAGI (reference sequence).

The receptor was derived from a human donor with alopecia areata. The chain uses TRBV6-6 and TRBJ2-5; D perhaps matches TRBD2 (6 bases). The sequenced sample consisted of CD4+ T cells sorted from blood. CDR3 in amino acids: CASSYARGVETQYF. CDR3 DNA sequence: TGTGCCAGCAGTTACGCTCGCGGGGTGGAGACCCAGTACTTC.